Below are 17 T cell receptor beta chains sequenced from a single sample in a study of cytomegalovirus exposure and HLA in healthy donors. Vbeta (60) and Jbeta (13) primers were used in the PCR. The method was immunoSEQ multiplex PCR; TCRdb's version includes in-frame clones alone and lacks a portion of them. The profile covers about 190,000 clones, with approximately 84% appearing a single time and 4.5% to 7.5% taken by the ten largest. What was sequenced was PBMCs. These receptors were taken from a woman in her 30s in good health and CMV-seropositive.

There are a few counts of this clone. The V gene is TRBV28, the J gene TRBJ2-5; TRBD2 matches 7 bases. With 4 bases clipped from V and 9 bases from J, the junction kept 14 bases outside the gene matches. Per the germline V gene, CDR1 is MDHEN and CDR2 is SYDVKM. This CDR3 has 15 amino acids. CDR3 loop: CASSSSGEGKDAQYF. CDR3 sequence (DNA): TGTGCCAGCAGTTCCTCGGGGGAGGGGAAAGACGCCCAGTACTTC.

The chain employs TRBV15 and TRBJ2-7, with TRBD2 matching 8 bases. This CDR3 has 14 residues. Germline trimming cut 5 bases from V and 0 bases from J; bases unmatched to any gene: 3. Germline V CDR1 and CDR2: LNHNV, YYDKDF (reference sequence). CDR3 region: CATSPGTSSYEQYF. CDR3 nucleotides: TGTGCCACCAGCCCGGGGACTAGCTCCTACGAGCAGTACTTC.

The chain combines TRBV7-9 with TRBJ2-1, with D perhaps TRBD1 (6 bases). Germline V gene lookup returns CDR1 SEHNR and CDR2 FQNEAQ (reference sequence). Trimming cost V 5 bases and J 8 bases, with 13 bases left between them. The CDR3 runs 13 residues. The CDR3 loop is CASSNPTGDEQFF. In nucleotides, the CDR3 is TGTGCCAGCAGCAACCCGACAGGCGATGAGCAGTTCTTC. Drawing the rest from reference TRBV7-9 and TRBJ2-1, the complete variable domain is DTGVSQNPRHKITKRGQNVTFRCDPISEHNRLYWYRQTLGQGPEFLTYFQNEAQLEKSRLLSDRFSAERPKGSFSTLEIQRTEQGDSAMYLCASSNPTGDEQFFGPGTRLTVL.

The chain carries TRBV19 and TRBJ2-4; 7 nucleotides match TRBD2. Germline trimming cut 3 bases from V and 1 base from J; bases unmatched to any gene: 15. The CDR3 runs to 19 residues. The germline gives CDR1 LNHDA, CDR2 SQIVND (reference sequence). The CDR3 sequence: CASSILGTIDSPAKNIQYF. CDR3 nucleotide sequence: TGTGCCAGTAGTATCCTTGGGACTATAGATTCCCCTGCCAAAAACATTCAGTACTTC.

The CDR3 sequence: CASSLFPGDSSYEQYF. Here the CDR3 DNA reads TGCGCCAGCAGCTTGTTTCCAGGGGATAGCTCCTACGAGCAGTACTTC. The chain recombines TRBV5-1 with TRBJ2-7, with D tentatively TRBD1 (6 bases). Between the trimmed V and J ends, which lost 1 base and 0 bases, there was a span of 14 bases. Germline CDR1 and CDR2: SGHRS and YFSETQ. The CDR3 spans 16 residues. Supplemented by reference TRBV5-1 and TRBJ2-7, the full variable domain reads KAGVTQTPRYLIKTRGQQVTLSCSPISGHRSVSWYQQTPGQGLQFLFEYFSETQRNKGNFPGRFSGRQFSNSRSEMNVSTLELGDSALYLCASSLFPGDSSYEQYFGPGTRLTVT.

The CDR3 DNA reads as TGCGCCAGCAGCTTAGAAAGACAGTCCTACGAGCAGTACTTC. Protein sequence: CASSLERQSYEQYF. The J gene is TRBJ2-7, the V gene TRBV5-1; maybe TRBD1 (5 bases). This CDR3 contains 14 residues. In germline, CDR1 is SGHRS, CDR2 YFSETQ. Trimming took 2 bases from V and 1 from J, leaving 10 bases between them.

V is TRBV28 and J is TRBJ2-1; possible D gene TRBD2, 5 bases. Germline V CDR1 and CDR2: MDHEN, SYDVKM. The CDR3 spans 14 residues. V was shortened by 5 bases and J by 8 bases, with 16 bases between the two germline ends. The CDR3 is CASSEGTIVHEQFF. DNA for the CDR3: TGTGCCAGCAGTGAGGGTACTATAGTCCATGAGCAGTTCTTC. The whole variable domain, filled in from reference TRBV28 and TRBJ2-1, reads DVKVTQSSRYLVKRTGEKVFLECVQDMDHENMFWYRQDPGLGLRLIYFSYDVKMKEKGDIPEGYSVSREKKERFSLILESASTNQTSMYLCASSEGTIVHEQFFGPGTRLTVL.

This clone was seen only a few times. This chain joins TRBV5-6 and TRBJ1-1; possible D gene TRBD1, 6 bases. CDR1 is SGHDT, CDR2 YYEEEE, per germline. Trimming shortened V by 4 bases and J by 6 bases, and 13 bases separated the two germline ends. This CDR3 comprises 13 residues. The CDR3: CASSGRGRAEAFF. The CDR3 DNA follows: TGTGCCAGCAGCGGCAGGGGTAGGGCTGAAGCTTTCTTT. Using reference TRBV5-6 and TRBJ1-1 for the parts outside the CDR3, the full variable domain is DAGVTQSPTHLIKTRGQQVTLRCSPKSGHDTVSWYQQALGQGPQFIFQYYEEEERQRGNFPDRFSGHQFPNYSSELNVNALLLGDSALYLCASSGRGRAEAFFGQGTRLTVV.

This clone was counted once. The chain couples TRBV4-1 to TRBJ1-1; 11 bases fit TRBD1. The CDR3 length is 15 residues. CDR1 is MGHRA and CDR2 is YSYEKL in the germline V gene. V lost 4 bases and J lost 3; bases outside the gene matches: 4. Written as DNA, the CDR3 is TGCGCCAGCAGCCGGACAGGGGGCGCGTACACTGAAGCTTTCTTT. This codes for CASSRTGGAYTEAFF.

The chain combines TRBV9 with TRBJ1-2; TRBD1 matches at 9 bases. Germline V gene data show CDR1 as SGDLS and CDR2 as YYNGEE. This CDR3 comprises 16 residues. The junction had 11 bases not matched to a gene; V was cut back by 1 base and J by 7 bases. CDR3 nucleotide sequence: TGTGCCAGCAGCGTAACAGGGGGCGGCCTTCCCAGTGGCTACACCTTC. Protein sequence: CASSVTGGGLPSGYTF.

This clone was seen a handful of times. The rearrangement uses TRBV5-8 and TRBJ2-6; tentatively, D is TRBD1 (6 bases). The CDR3 length is 15 residues. The V gene's germline CDR1 is SGHTS and CDR2 YDEGEE. The V end was cut by 5 bases, the J end by 2 bases, with 11 bases between. In DNA form, the CDR3 reads TGTGCCAGCAGACTCGCAGGGGCTGGGGCCAACGTCCTGACTTTC. Protein: CASRLAGAGANVLTF.

V is TRBV18 and J is TRBJ1-1; TRBD1 matches at 8 bases. V lost 4 bases, J lost 10 bases, and 5 bases stayed unmatched. The CDR3 is 12 amino acids. Per the germline V gene, CDR1 is KGHSH and CDR2 is LQKENI. The CDR3 loop is CASSLDRDGAFF. The DNA for the CDR3 is TGTGCCAGCTCACTGGACAGGGATGGAGCTTTCTTT.

This chain connects TRBV29-1 to TRBJ2-7; TRBD1 agrees at 7 bases. The V gene end was trimmed by 7 bases and the J gene end by 3 bases; junction bases not matched to a gene: 9. The CDR3 consists of 13 residues. Germline CDR1 is SQVTM and CDR2 is ANQGSEA. CDR3 in amino acids: CSGTGVGGYEQYF. CDR3 nucleotides: TGCAGCGGAACAGGGGTTGGGGGCTACGAGCAGTACTTC.

The chain links TRBV25-1 to TRBJ2-2; 9 nucleotides align to TRBD1. The V gene's germline CDR1 is MGHDK and CDR2 SYGVNS. There are 16 residues in the CDR3. V was clipped by 8 bases and J by 3 bases; unmatched bases: 10. CDR3 residues: CASGTGGWPDTGELFF. CDR3 coding DNA: TGTGCCAGCGGAACAGGGGGCTGGCCGGACACCGGGGAGCTGTTTTTT.

The chain links TRBV14 to TRBJ1-6, with D perhaps matching TRBD1 (5 bases). Germline V CDR1 and CDR2: SGHDN, FVKESK. The CDR3 contains 11 residues. The germline V and J ends were trimmed by 1 base and 14 bases, with 6 bases remaining between them. CDR3: CASSQGTSLHF. The CDR3 DNA reads TGTGCCAGCAGCCAAGGGACATCCCTCCACTTT.

There are a few counts of this clone. The V call is TRBV7-3, the J call TRBJ1-6; 10 nucleotides align to TRBD1. Germline trimming cut 1 base from V and 8 bases from J; bases unmatched to any gene: 5. This CDR3 has 16 residues. Germline assignment: CDR1 SGHTA and CDR2 FQGTGA. The CDR3 sequence is CASSLMGDRGHSPLHF. CDR3 DNA: TGTGCCAGCAGCTTAATGGGCGACAGGGGGCATTCACCCCTCCACTTT.

The rearrangement uses TRBV19 and TRBJ2-2; D is undetermined. The CDR3 is 15 residues long. Trimming pared 6 bases from V and 1 base from J, leaving 12 bases between. Germline V gene lookup returns CDR1 LNHDA and CDR2 SQIVND (reference sequence). The DNA of the CDR3 is TGTGCCAGTAGCAAGAATAGTGGGAACACCGGGGAGCTGTTTTTT. Translated: CASSKNSGNTGELFF. The variable domain in full, completed from reference TRBV19 and TRBJ2-2, reads DGGITQSPKYLFRKEGQNVTLSCEQNLNHDAMYWYRQDPGQGLRLIYYSQIVNDFQKGDIAEGYSVSREKKESFPLTVTSAQKNPTAFYLCASSKNSGNTGELFFGEGSRLTVL.